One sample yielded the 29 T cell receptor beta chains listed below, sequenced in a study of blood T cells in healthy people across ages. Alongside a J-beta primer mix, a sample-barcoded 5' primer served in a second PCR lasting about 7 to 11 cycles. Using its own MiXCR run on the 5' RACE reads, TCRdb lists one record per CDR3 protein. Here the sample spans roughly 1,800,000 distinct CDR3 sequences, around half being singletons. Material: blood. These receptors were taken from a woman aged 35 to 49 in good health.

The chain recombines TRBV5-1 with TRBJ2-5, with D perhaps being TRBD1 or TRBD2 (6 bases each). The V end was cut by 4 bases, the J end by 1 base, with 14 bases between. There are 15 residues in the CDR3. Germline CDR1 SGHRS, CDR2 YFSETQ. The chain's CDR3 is CASSLKQGLQETQYF. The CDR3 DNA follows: TGCGCCAGCAGCCTAAAACAGGGACTCCAAGAGACCCAGTACTTC.

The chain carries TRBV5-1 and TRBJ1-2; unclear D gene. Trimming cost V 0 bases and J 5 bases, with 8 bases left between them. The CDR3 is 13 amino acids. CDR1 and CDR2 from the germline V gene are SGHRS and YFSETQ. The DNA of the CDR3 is TGCGCCAGCAGCTTGGCTTTAAAGTATGGCTACACCTTC. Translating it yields CASSLALKYGYTF.

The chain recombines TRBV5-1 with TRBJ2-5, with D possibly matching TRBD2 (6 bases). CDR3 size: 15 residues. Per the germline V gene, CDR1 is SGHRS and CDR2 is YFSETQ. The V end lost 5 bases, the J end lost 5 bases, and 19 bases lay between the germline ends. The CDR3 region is CASRNVGSGVETQYF. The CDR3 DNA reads TGCGCCAGCAGAAACGTCGGCTCGGGGGTGGAGACCCAGTACTTC.

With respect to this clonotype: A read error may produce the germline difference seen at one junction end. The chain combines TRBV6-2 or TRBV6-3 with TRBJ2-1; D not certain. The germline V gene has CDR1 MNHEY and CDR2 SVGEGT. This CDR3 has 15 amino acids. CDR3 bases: TGTGCCAGCAGTTACGTTGGAGCATCCTACAGTGAGCAGTTCTTC. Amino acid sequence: CASSYVGASYSEQFF.

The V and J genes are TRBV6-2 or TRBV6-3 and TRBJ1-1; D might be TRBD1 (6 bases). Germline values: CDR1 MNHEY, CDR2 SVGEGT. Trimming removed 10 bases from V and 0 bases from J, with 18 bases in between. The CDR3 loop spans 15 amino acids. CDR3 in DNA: TGTGCCACCGAGAGATACAGGGAAGTGAACACTGAAGCTTTCTTT. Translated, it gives CATERYREVNTEAFF.

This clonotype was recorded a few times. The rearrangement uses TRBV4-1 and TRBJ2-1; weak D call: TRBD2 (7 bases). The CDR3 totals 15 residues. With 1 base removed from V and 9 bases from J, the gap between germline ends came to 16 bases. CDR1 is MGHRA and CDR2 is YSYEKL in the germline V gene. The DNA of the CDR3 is TGCGCCAGCAGCCAAGGGGGGGGCGTCATTTCTGAGCAGTTCTTC. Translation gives CASSQGGGVISEQFF.

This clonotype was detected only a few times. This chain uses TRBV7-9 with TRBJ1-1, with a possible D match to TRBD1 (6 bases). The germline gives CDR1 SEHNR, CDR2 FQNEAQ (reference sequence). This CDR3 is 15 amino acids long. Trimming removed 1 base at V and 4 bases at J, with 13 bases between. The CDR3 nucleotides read TGTGCCAGCAGCTTAGGTGGGGGCGCAGTCACTGAAGCTTTCTTT. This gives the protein CASSLGGGAVTEAFF. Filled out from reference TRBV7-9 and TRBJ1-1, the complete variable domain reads DTGVSQNPRHKITKRGQNVTFRCDPISEHNRLYWYRQTLGQGPEFLTYFQNEAQLEKSRLLSDRFSAERPKGSFSTLEIQRTEQGDSAMYLCASSLGGGAVTEAFFGQGTRLTVV.

CDR3 nucleotide sequence: TGTGCCAGCAGCCCAGGACAGGGGCACAGTGAGCAGTTCTTC. Protein: CASSPGQGHSEQFF. The J gene is TRBJ2-1, the V gene TRBV7-3; 9 bases fit TRBD1. The germline V gene has CDR1 SGHTA and CDR2 FQGTGA. V shed 5 bases and J 9 bases; nucleotides not matched to a gene: 8. The CDR3 runs 14 residues. Looking up the rest from reference TRBV7-3 and TRBJ2-1 gives the full variable domain: GAGVSQTPSNKVTEKGKYVELRCDPISGHTALYWYRQSLGQGPEFLIYFQGTGAADDSGLPNDRFFAVRPEGSVSTLKIQRTERGDSAVYLCASSPGQGHSEQFFGPGTRLTVL.

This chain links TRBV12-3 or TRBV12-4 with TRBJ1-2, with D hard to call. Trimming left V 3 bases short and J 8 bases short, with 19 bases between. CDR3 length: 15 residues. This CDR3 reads CASSFASRGLGGYTF. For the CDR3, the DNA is TGTGCCAGCAGTTTCGCTAGTCGGGGTCTTGGAGGCTACACCTTC.

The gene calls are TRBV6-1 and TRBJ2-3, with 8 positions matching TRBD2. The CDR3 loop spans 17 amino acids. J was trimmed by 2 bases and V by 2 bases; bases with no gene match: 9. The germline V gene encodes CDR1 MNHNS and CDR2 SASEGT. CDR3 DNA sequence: TGTGCCAGCAGTGAACTTGAACTAGCGGATTACACAGATACGCAGTATTTT. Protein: CASSELELADYTDTQYF.

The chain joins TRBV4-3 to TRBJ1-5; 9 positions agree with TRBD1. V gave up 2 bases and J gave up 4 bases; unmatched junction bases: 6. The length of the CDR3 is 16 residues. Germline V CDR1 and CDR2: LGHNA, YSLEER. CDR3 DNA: TGCGCCAGCAGCCAATCGCCGGGACAGGGAAATCAGCCCCAGCATTTT. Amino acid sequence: CASSQSPGQGNQPQHF.

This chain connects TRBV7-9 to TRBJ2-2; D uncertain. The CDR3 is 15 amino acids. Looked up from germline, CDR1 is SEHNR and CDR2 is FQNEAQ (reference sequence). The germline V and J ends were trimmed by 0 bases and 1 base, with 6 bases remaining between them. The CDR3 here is CASSLARGNTGELFF. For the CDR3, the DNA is TGTGCCAGCAGCTTAGCGCGAGGGAACACCGGGGAGCTGTTTTTT.

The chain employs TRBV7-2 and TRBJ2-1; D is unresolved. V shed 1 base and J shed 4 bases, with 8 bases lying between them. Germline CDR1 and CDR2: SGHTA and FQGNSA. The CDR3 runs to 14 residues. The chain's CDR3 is CASSLEMVYNEQFF. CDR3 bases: TGTGCCAGCAGCTTAGAGATGGTATACAATGAGCAGTTCTTC.

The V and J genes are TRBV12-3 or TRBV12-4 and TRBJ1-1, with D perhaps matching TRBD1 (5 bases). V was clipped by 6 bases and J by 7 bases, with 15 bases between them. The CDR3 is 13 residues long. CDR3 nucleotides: TGTGCCAGCAGATCTACACCAACAGGTGAAGCTTTCTTT. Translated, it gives CASRSTPTGEAFF.

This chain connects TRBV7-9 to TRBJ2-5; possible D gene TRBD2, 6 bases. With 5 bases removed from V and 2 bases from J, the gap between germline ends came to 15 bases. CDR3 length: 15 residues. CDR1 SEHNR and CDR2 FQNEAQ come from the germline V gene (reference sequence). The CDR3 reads CASSPPGTLQETQYF. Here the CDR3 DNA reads TGTGCCAGCAGCCCCCCCGGGACTCTTCAAGAGACCCAGTACTTC.

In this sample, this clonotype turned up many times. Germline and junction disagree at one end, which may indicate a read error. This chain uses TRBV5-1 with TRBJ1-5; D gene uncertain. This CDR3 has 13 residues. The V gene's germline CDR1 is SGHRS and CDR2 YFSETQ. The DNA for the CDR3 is TGTGCCAGCAGTTTCGATAGCAATCAGCCCCAGCATTTT. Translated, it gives CASSFDSNQPQHF.

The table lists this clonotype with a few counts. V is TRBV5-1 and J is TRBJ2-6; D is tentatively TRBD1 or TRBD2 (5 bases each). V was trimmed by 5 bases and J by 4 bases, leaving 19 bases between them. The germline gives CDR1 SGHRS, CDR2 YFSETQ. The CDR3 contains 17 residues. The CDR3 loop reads CASSGLRGDLGANVLTF. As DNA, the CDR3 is TGCGCCAGCAGTGGCCTACGAGGGGACCTGGGGGCCAACGTCCTGACTTTC. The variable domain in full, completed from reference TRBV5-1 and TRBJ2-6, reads KAGVTQTPRYLIKTRGQQVTLSCSPISGHRSVSWYQQTPGQGLQFLFEYFSETQRNKGNFPGRFSGRQFSNSRSEMNVSTLELGDSALYLCASSGLRGDLGANVLTFGAGSRLTVL.

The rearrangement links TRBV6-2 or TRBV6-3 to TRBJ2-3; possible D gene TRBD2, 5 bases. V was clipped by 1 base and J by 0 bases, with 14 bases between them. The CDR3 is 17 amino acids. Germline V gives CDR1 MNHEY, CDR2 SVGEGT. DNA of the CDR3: TGTGCCAGCAGTTACTTGGCATCATCTAGCAGCACAGATACGCAGTATTTT. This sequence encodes CASSYLASSSSTDTQYF.

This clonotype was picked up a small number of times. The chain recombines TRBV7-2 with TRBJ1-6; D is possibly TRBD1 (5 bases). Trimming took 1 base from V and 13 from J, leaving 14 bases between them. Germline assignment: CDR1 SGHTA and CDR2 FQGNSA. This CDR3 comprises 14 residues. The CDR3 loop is CASSLGQFFSPLHF. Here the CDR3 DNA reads TGTGCCAGCAGCTTAGGACAGTTCTTCTCGCCCCTCCACTTT. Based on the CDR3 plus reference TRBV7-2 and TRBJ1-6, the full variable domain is GAGVSQSPSNKVTEKGKDVELRCDPISGHTALYWYRQSLGQGLEFLIYFQGNSAPDKSGLPSDRFSAERTGGSVSTLTIQRTQQEDSAVYLCASSLGQFFSPLHFGNGTRLTVT.

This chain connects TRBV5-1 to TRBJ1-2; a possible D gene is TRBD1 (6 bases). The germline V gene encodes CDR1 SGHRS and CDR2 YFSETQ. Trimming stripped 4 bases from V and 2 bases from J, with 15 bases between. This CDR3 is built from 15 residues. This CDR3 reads CASSPEPDRNYGYTF. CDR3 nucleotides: TGCGCCAGCAGCCCCGAACCCGACAGGAACTATGGCTACACCTTC. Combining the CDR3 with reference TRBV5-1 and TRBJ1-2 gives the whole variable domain KAGVTQTPRYLIKTRGQQVTLSCSPISGHRSVSWYQQTPGQGLQFLFEYFSETQRNKGNFPGRFSGRQFSNSRSEMNVSTLELGDSALYLCASSPEPDRNYGYTFGSGTRLTVV.

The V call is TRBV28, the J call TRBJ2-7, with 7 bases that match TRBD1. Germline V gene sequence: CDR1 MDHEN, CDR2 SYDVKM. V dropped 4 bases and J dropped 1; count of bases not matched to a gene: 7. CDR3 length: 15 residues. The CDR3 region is CASSSFGDSSYEQYF. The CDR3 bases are TGTGCCAGCAGTTCCTTCGGGGACAGTTCCTACGAGCAGTACTTC.

The CDR3 loop reads CTSSLGHGRANTEAFF. The DNA for the CDR3 is TGTACCAGCAGCTTAGGTCACGGCAGGGCAAACACTGAAGCTTTCTTT. The J gene is TRBJ1-1, the V gene TRBV7-2, with a possible D match to TRBD1 (5 bases). This CDR3 has 16 residues. V lost 1 base and J lost 2, with 14 bases in between. CDR1 is SGHTA and CDR2 is FQGNSA in the germline V gene.

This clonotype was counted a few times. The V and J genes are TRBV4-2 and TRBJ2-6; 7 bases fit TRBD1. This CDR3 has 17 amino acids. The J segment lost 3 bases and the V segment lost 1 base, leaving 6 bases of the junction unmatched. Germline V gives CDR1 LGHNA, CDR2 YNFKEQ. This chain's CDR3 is CASSQGRQGLGANVLTF. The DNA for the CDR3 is TGTGCCAGCAGCCAAGGTCGACAGGGTCTTGGGGCCAACGTCCTGACTTTC.

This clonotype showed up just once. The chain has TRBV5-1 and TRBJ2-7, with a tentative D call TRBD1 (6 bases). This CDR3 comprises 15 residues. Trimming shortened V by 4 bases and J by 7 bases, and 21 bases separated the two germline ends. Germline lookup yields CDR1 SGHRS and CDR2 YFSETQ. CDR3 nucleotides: TGCGCCAGCAGCGAGACAGGTTCCGGACACAATGAGCAGTACTTC. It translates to CASSETGSGHNEQYF.

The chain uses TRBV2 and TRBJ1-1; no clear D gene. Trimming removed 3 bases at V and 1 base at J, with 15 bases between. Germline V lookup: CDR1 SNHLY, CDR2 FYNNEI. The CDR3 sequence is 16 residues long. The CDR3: CASSESGPYQNTEAFF. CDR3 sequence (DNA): TGTGCCAGCAGTGAGAGTGGTCCGTACCAGAACACTGAAGCTTTCTTT.

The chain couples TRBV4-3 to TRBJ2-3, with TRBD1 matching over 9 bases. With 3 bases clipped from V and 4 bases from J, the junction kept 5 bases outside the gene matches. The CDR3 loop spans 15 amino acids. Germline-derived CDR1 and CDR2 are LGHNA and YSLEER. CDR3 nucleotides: TGCGCCAGCAGCCACCCGGGACAGGGACCAGATACGCAGTATTTT. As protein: CASSHPGQGPDTQYF.

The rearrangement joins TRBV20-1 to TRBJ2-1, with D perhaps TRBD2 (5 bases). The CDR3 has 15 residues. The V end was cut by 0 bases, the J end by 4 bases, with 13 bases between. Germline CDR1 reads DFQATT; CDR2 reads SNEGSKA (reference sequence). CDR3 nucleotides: TGCAGTGCTAGAGATCGGCGGGCGCGATACAATGAGCAGTTCTTC. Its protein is CSARDRRARYNEQFF.

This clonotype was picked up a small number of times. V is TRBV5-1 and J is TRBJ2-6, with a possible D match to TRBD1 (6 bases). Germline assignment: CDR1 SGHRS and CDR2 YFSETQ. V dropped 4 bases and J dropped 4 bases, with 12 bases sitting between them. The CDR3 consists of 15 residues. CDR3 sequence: CASSLNRVGANVLTF. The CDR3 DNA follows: TGCGCCAGCAGCCTTAACAGGGTAGGGGCCAACGTCCTGACTTTC.

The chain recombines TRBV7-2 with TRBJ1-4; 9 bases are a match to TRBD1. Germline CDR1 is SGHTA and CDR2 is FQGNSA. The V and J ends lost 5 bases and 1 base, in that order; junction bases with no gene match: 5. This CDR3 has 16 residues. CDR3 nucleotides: TGTGCCAGCAGCAAACCGGGACAGGGAACTAATGAAAAACTGTTTTTT. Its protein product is CASSKPGQGTNEKLFF.